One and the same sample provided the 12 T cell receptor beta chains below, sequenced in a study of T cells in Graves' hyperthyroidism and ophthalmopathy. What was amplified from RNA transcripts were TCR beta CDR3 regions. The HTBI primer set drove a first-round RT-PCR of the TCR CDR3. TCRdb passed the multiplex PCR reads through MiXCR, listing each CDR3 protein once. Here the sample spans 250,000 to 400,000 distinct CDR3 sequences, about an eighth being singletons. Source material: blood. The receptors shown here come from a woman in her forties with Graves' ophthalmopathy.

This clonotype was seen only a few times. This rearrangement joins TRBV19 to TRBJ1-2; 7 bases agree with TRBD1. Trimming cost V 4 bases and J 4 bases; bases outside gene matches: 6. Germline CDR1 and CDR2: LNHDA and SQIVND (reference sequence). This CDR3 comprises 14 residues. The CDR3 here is CASSTAGGSYGYTF. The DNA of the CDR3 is TGTGCCAGTAGTACGGCAGGGGGTTCCTATGGCTACACCTTC.

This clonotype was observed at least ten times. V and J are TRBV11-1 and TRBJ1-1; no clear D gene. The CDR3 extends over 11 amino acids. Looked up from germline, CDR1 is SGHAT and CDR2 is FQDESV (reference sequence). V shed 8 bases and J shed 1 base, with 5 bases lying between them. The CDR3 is CASGENTEAFF. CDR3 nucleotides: TGTGCCAGCGGAGAGAACACTGAAGCTTTCTTT.

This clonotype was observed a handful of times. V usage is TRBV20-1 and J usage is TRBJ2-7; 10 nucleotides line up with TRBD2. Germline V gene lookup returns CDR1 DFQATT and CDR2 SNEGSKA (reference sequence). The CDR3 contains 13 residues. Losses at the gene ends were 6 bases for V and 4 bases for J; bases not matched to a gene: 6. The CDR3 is CSAPGTSVYEQYF. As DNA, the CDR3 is TGCAGTGCCCCCGGGACTAGCGTGTACGAGCAGTACTTC.

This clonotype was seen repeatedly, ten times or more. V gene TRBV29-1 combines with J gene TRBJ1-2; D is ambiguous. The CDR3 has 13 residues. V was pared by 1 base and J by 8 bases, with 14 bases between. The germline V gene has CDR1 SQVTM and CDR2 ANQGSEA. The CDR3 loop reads CSVEGRSSRGYTF. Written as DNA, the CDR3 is TGCAGCGTTGAAGGCAGGTCAAGTAGGGGCTACACCTTC.

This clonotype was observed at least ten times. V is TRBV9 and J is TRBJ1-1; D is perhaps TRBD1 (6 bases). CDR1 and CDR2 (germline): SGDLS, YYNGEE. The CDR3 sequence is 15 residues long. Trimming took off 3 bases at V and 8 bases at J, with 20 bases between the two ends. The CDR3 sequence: CASSAAAGGTAEAFF. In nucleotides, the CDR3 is TGTGCCAGCAGCGCCGCGGCGGGGGGCACCGCGGAAGCTTTCTTT.

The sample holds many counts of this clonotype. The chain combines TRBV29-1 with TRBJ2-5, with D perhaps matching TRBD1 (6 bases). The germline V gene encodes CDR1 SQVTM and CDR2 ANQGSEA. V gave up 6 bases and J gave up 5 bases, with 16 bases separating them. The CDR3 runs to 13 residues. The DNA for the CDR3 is TGCAGCGTCCACCGAGGGGGTGGGGAGACCCAGTACTTC. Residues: CSVHRGGGETQYF.

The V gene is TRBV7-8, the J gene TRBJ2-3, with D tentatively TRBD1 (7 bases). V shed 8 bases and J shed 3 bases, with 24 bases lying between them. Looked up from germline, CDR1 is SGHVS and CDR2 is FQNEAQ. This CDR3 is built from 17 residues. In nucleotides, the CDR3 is TGTGCCAGCCGGACAAGGCGGGGACAGAAACCGACAGATACGCAGTATTTT. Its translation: CASRTRRGQKPTDTQYF.

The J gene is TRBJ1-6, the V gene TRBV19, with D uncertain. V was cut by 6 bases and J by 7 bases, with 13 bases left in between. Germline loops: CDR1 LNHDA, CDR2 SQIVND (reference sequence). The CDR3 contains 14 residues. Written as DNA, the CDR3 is TGTGCCAGTAGCACGGACGGAGTAAATTCACCCCTCCACTTT. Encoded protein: CASSTDGVNSPLHF.

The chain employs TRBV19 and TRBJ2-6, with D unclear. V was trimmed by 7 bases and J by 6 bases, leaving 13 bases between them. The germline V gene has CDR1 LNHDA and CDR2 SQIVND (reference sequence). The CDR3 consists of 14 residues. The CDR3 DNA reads TGTGCCAGTAAGGTGCCTCTTGAGGCCAACGTCCTGACTTTC. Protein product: CASKVPLEANVLTF.

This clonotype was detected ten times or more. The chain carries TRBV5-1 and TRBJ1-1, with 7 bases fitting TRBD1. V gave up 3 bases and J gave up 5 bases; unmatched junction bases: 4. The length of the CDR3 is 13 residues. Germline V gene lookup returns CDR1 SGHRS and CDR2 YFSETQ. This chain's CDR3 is CASSWTQGTEAFF. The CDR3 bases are TGCGCCAGCAGCTGGACACAGGGGACTGAAGCTTTCTTT.

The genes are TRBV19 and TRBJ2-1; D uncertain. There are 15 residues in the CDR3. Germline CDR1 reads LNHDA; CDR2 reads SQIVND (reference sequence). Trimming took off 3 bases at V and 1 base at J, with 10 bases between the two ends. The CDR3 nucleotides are TGTGCCAGTAGTATCCTCAGAAAGTCCTACAATGAGCAGTTCTTC. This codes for CASSILRKSYNEQFF.

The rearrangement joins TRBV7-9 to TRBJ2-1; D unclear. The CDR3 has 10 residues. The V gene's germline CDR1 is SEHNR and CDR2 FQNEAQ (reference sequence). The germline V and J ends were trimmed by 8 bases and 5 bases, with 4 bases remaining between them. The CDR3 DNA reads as TGTGCCAGCGAACACAATGAGCAGTTCTTC. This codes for CASEHNEQFF.